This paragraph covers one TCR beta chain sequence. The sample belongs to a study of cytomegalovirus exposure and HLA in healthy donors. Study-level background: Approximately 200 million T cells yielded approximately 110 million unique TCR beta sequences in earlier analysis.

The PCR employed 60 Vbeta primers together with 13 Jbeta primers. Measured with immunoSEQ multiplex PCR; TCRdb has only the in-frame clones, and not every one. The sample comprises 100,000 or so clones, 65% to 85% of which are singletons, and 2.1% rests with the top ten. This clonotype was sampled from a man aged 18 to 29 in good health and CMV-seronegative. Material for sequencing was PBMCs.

CDR3 residues: CASSVGRLGGEQFF. DNA for the CDR3: TGTGCCAGCAGTGTGGGCCGCTTGGGGGGTGAGCAGTTCTTC. This chain uses TRBV2 with TRBJ2-1, with a weak D call TRBD2 (6 bases). Trimming took off 4 bases at V and 9 bases at J, with 16 bases between the two ends. This CDR3 spans 14 amino acids. Germline CDR1 reads SNHLY; CDR2 reads FYNNEI.